This T cell receptor beta chain was recorded in a study of T-cell reconstitution after alpha-beta-depleted transplantation in children. This clonotype was recorded many times. The CDR3 extends over 16 amino acids. Germline lookup yields CDR1 DFQATT and CDR2 SNEGSKA (reference sequence). Trimming pared 0 bases from V and 0 bases from J, leaving 14 bases between. The TCRbeta library incorporated unique molecular identifiers. Via MiXCR, TCRdb re-called the PCR reads, giving one row per CDR3 protein. This table holds about 190,000 distinct CDR3 sequences, 6% to 7% found once. Sequencing used PBMCs from the stem cell graft donor, obtained from the stem cell graft. The rearrangement links TRBV20-1 to TRBJ1-1; the D gene is possibly TRBD1 (5 bases). The receptor was isolated from a human donor who donated a stem cell graft to a child with Wiskott-Aldrich syndrome. The CDR3 coding sequence is TGCAGTGCTAGAGACTCCGGGACTTCCCTGAACACTGAAGCTTTCTTT. This gives the protein CSARDSGTSLNTEAFF.